This TCR beta chain was sequenced during a study of T cell repertoires in cytomegalovirus infection. TCRdb re-called the reads with MiXCR, one entry per CDR3 protein. The sample consists of roughly 500,000 distinct CDR3 sequences, 15% to 20% of them appearing once. Overall study findings and caveats: Adding up the frequency of public TCR beta families identified people who carried CMV plus the relevant HLA.

In the case of this clonotype: Its antigen is still unknown.

The sequence derives from a human donor in good health (CMV status not recorded). Some clones in this sample may be carry-over from other donors' samples. The sample comprised CD8+ T cells from PBMCs.

The CDR3 here is CSARDTQGPSYEQYF. In nucleotides, the CDR3 is TGCAGTGCTAGAGATACACAGGGTCCGTCCTACGAGCAGTACTTC. The genes are TRBV20-1 and TRBJ2-7, with D possibly matching TRBD1 (6 bases). This CDR3 comprises 15 residues. Trimming stripped 0 bases from V and 1 base from J, with 13 bases between. From germline, CDR1 is DFQATT and CDR2 SNEGSKA (reference sequence).